The 10 T cell receptor beta chains below all came from one sample that was sequenced in a study of CXCR3-negative and CXCR3-positive naive CD8 T cells. Via 5' RACE with UMI labels, TRB cDNA libraries were prepared. No DNA is given; TCRdb re-called the 5' RACE reads and lists each CDR3 protein once. The data include tens of thousands of distinct CDR3 sequences; the top ten clones carry approximately 0.99%. The sequencing sample was made of naive CXCR3- CD8+ T cells from blood. The subset was: CD45RO-CCR7+CD27+CD95- naive CD8+ T cells lacking CXCR3 (TNR3-). Source of these receptors: a human donor in good health. Some clones in this sample may be carry-over from other donors' samples.

The chain combines TRBV29-1 with TRBJ2-1; as DNA is missing, the TRBD2 call by TCRdb cannot be tested. Per the germline V gene, CDR1 is SQVTM and CDR2 is ANQGSEA. The CDR3 length is 14 residues. The CDR3 reads CSATGLAVYNEQFF.

V and J are TRBV2 and TRBJ2-4; TCRdb reports TRBD1, a call that lacks DNA to check it against. CDR1 SNHLY and CDR2 FYNNEI come from the germline V gene. CDR3 length equals 12 residues. The CDR3 sequence is CAGSRGGNIQYF.

CDR3 region: CATSWADGEQYF. The chain couples TRBV12-3 or TRBV12-4 to TRBJ2-7; the TRBD2 assignment by TCRdb is unverifiable without DNA. The CDR3 extends over 12 amino acids.

This chain connects TRBV27 to TRBJ2-1; the TCRdb D gene call, TRBD2, has no DNA to confirm it. Germline assignment: CDR1 MNHEY and CDR2 SMNVEV (reference sequence). The CDR3 extends over 16 amino acids. CDR3 protein: CASSSSGGLSYNEQFF.

This CDR3 reads CASSYPFQLGAFF. The chain links TRBV7-9 to TRBJ1-1. The CDR3 spans 13 residues. CDR1 and CDR2 (germline): SEHNR, FQNEAQ (reference sequence).

J is TRBJ1-2 and V is TRBV20-1; TCRdb designates TRBD1, a call that cannot be tested without DNA. The CDR3 spans 19 residues. In germline, CDR1 is DFQATT, CDR2 SNEGSKA (reference sequence). CDR3 loop: CSAQKLIRDTFMSNYGYTF.

V usage is TRBV27 and J usage is TRBJ2-7; the TCRdb call, TRBD1, lacks DNA for checking. Germline V gives CDR1 MNHEY, CDR2 SMNVEV (reference sequence). This CDR3 contains 14 residues. CDR3 sequence: CASSISGQYYEQYF.

J is TRBJ2-7 and V is TRBV20-1; TCRdb indicates TRBD2, and absent DNA this call remains unverified. This CDR3 is built from 13 residues. Germline lookup yields CDR1 DFQATT and CDR2 SNEGSKA (reference sequence). CDR3 sequence reads: CSASGSGTYEQYF.

The chain combines TRBV4-3 with TRBJ2-5; TCRdb picks TRBD1, but there is no DNA to check that call. Germline V gene lookup returns CDR1 LGHNA and CDR2 YSLEER. The CDR3 runs 15 residues. CDR3 residues: CASSHSGTGEETQYF.

V usage is TRBV6-6 and J usage is TRBJ2-7; without DNA, the TCRdb call of TRBD1 cannot be checked. The CDR3 has 14 amino acids. Germline CDR1 is MNHNY and CDR2 is SVGAGI (reference sequence). The CDR3 is CASSPGTILYEQYF.